The subject of this entry is one TCR beta chain. The V gene's germline CDR1 is LNHDA and CDR2 SQIVND (reference sequence). This CDR3 region has 12 residues. V lost 3 bases and J 6 bases, leaving 6 bases between the germline ends. This entry is derived from a study of blood T cell repertoires in COVID-19. Study overall: The samples span acute and convalescent COVID-19 from the United States, Italy and Spain. T cells, B-cell-depleted T cells, or PBMCs provided the cDNA or gDNA that served as material.

Original analysis: For nucleated cells, counts were estimated from reference gene primer amplification. Method: immunoSEQ multiplex PCR; TCRdb's copy keeps in-frame clones and lacks some. V and J calls and clone size are given by that table; D and trimming were obtained from the DNA. The sample shows 250,000 or so clones, 84% of them seen only once. The sequence derives from a woman in her thirties or forties who had recovered from COVID-19. The sample consisted of peripheral blood. This sequence joins TRBV19 and TRBJ2-1; D unresolved. The CDR3 spells CASSIRSNEQFF. The CDR3 region has the DNA TGTGCCAGTAGTATCCGTTCCAATGAGCAGTTCTTC.